The next 8 T cell receptor beta chains were all read from a single sample in a study of blood T cell repertoires in COVID-19. Clones were read by immunoSEQ multiplex PCR, and TCRdb kept only the in-frame ones, dropping some. The sample lists 200,000 to 250,000 clones; more than 80% were seen once. Sequencing used peripheral blood. The receptors shown here come from a man in his thirties or forties with COVID-19, enrolled during active disease.

The chain links TRBV12-5 to TRBJ1-2; 8 bases map to TRBD1. V was pared by 4 bases and J by 5 bases, with 6 bases of the junction left unmatched. The CDR3 length is 14 residues. Germline CDR1 reads LGHNT; CDR2 reads FRNRAP. The CDR3 here is CASGSRTGTYGYTF. The CDR3 region has the DNA TGTGCTAGTGGTTCAAGGACAGGGACATATGGCTACACCTTC.

The V call is TRBV9, the J call TRBJ2-7, with D perhaps TRBD2 (6 bases). V lost 4 bases, J lost 3 bases, and 17 bases lay in between. This CDR3 comprises 15 residues. CDR1 is SGDLS and CDR2 is YYNGEE in the germline V gene. CDR3 region: CASSPSTSLRYEQYF. CDR3 sequence (DNA): TGTGCCAGCAGCCCTTCAACTAGCCTCCGCTACGAGCAGTACTTC.

This clone was recorded only once. The chain couples TRBV5-4 to TRBJ2-1; 8 bases align to TRBD1. Trimming removed 4 bases from V and 4 bases from J; junction bases left unmatched: 10. The CDR3 length is 16 residues. In germline, CDR1 is SGHNT, CDR2 YYREEE (reference sequence). The CDR3 nucleotides read TGTGCCAGCAGCCTCGTCGGGACAGGTAGTTACAATGAGCAGTTCTTC. Residues: CASSLVGTGSYNEQFF.

This clone was seen a single time. The chain is built from TRBV28 and TRBJ2-7, with 8 bases fitting TRBD2. The germline V gene encodes CDR1 MDHEN and CDR2 SYDVKM. V gave up 3 bases and J gave up 6 bases; unmatched junction bases: 13. There are 16 residues in the CDR3. CDR3 in DNA: TGTGCCAGCAGTTTGGCAAGAGCGGGGGATAAGGGCGAGCAGTACTTC. Its translation: CASSLARAGDKGEQYF.

The rearrangement joins TRBV5-1 to TRBJ2-2; TRBD2 matches 11 bases. The CDR3 has 19 residues. In germline, CDR1 is SGHRS, CDR2 YFSETQ. V lost 2 bases and J lost 3; bases outside the gene matches: 12. CDR3 sequence reads: CASSFPTLAGGPYTGELFF. As DNA, the CDR3 is TGCGCCAGCAGCTTCCCCACCTTAGCGGGGGGGCCGTACACCGGGGAGCTGTTTTTT.

This clone was counted between two and nine times. The chain combines TRBV3-1 (or the pseudogene TRBV3-2) with TRBJ1-1, with 7 bases lining up with TRBD1. Germline V gene sequence: CDR1 LGHDT, CDR2 YNNKEL (reference sequence). Germline trimming cut 4 bases from V and 4 bases from J; bases unmatched to any gene: 6. The CDR3 spans 14 residues. The CDR3 spells CASSRQGVSTEAFF. CDR3 sequence (DNA): TGTGCCAGCAGCCGCCAGGGGGTTAGCACTGAAGCTTTCTTT.

The V call is TRBV7-2, the J call TRBJ1-5, with D possibly TRBD1 on 5 matching bases. The CDR3 runs 14 residues. Between the trimmed V and J ends, which lost 4 bases and 3 bases, there was a span of 10 bases. From germline, CDR1 is SGHTA and CDR2 FQGNSA. CDR3 bases: TGTGCCAGCAGCTATACAGGCACCAATCAGCCCCAGCATTTT. Translation gives CASSYTGTNQPQHF. Drawing the rest from reference TRBV7-2 and TRBJ1-5, the complete variable domain is GAGVSQSPSNKVTEKGKDVELRCDPISGHTALYWYRQSLGQGLEFLIYFQGNSAPDKSGLPSDRFSAERTGGSVSTLTIQRTQQEDSAVYLCASSYTGTNQPQHFGDGTRLSIL.

The V and J genes are TRBV10-3 and TRBJ1-5, with D perhaps matching TRBD1 (5 bases). The CDR3 contains 16 residues. The V end was cut by 3 bases, the J end by 4 bases, with 16 bases between. Germline values: CDR1 ENHRY, CDR2 SYGVKD. CDR3 in DNA: TGTGCCATCAGTGACCATGGGGGGGTGAGAAATCAGCCCCAGCATTTT. This codes for CAISDHGGVRNQPQHF.